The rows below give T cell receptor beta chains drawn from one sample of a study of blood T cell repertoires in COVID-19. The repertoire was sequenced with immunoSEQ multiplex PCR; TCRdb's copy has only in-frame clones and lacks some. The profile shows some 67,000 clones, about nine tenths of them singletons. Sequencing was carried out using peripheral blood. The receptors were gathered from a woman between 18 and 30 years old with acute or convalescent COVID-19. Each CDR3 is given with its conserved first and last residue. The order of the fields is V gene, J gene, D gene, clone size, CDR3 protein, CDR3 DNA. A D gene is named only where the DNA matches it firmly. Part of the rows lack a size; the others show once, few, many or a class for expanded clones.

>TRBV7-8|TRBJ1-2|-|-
CASSPREQAYYGYTF
TGTGCCAGCAGCCCCCGGGAGCAAGCTTACTATGGCTACACCTTC
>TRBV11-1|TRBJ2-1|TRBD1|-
CASRDRDRGGNEQFF
TGTGCCAGCAGGGACCGGGACAGGGGAGGGAATGAGCAGTTCTTC
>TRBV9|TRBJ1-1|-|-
CASSAQGVGVVNTEAFF
TGTGCCAGCAGCGCCCAAGGGGTTGGGGTAGTGAACACTGAAGCTTTCTTT
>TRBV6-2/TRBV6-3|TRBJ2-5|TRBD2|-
CASSYSALAGVDLETQYF
TGTGCCAGCAGTTACTCGGCCCTAGCGGGAGTTGATCTGGAGACCCAGTACTTC
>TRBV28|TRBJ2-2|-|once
CASSSSGWTGELFF
TGTGCCAGCTCTTCGTCGGGGTGGACCGGGGAGCTGTTTTTT
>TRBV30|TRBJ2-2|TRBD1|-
CAWKKGTANTGELFF
TGTGCCTGGAAGAAGGGGACAGCGAACACCGGGGAGCTGTTTTTT
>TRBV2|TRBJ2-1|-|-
CASSVSSRNEQFF
TGTGCCAGCAGTGTTAGCAGTCGCAATGAGCAGTTCTTC
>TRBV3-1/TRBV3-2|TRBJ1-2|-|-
CASSAGGLYGYTF
TGTGCCAGCAGTGCCGGGGGTCTCTATGGCTACACCTTC
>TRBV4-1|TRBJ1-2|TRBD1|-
CASSQHRGQIYGYTF
TGCGCCAGCAGCCAACACAGGGGGCAGATCTATGGCTACACCTTC
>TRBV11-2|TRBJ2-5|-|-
CASSPGHAYVETQYF
TGTGCCAGCAGCCCGGGACACGCCTACGTGGAGACCCAGTACTTC
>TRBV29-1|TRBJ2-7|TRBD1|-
CSARTGPLEQYF
TGCAGCGCACGGACAGGGCCCCTCGAGCAGTACTTC
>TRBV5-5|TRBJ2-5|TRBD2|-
CASSFLAGSETQYF
TGTGCCAGCAGCTTTTTAGCGGGTTCGGAGACCCAGTACTTC
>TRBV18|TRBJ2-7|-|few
CASSPWSTPGAGEQYF
TGTGCCAGCTCACCATGGTCGACCCCAGGAGCGGGCGAGCAGTACTTC
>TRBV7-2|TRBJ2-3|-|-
CASSLVDHTDTQYF
TGTGCCAGCAGCTTAGTAGATCACACAGATACGCAGTATTTT
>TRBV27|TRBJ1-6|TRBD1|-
CASRTTGGWRNSPLHF
TGTGCCAGCAGAACGACAGGGGGATGGAGGAATTCACCCCTCCACTTT
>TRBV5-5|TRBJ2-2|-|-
CASSPDWLRLSGELFF
TGTGCCAGCAGCCCGGACTGGCTAAGATTGTCCGGGGAGCTGTTTTTT
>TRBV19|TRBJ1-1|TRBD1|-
CASSTDRETEAFF
TGTGCCAGTAGTACGGACAGGGAGACTGAAGCTTTCTTT
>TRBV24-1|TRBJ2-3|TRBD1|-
CATSDPRQGLSTDTQYF
TGTGCCACCAGTGATCCGAGACAGGGTTTGAGCACAGATACGCAGTATTTT
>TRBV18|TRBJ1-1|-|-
CASSPKQGGITEAFF
TGTGCCAGCTCACCCAAACAGGGAGGGATCACTGAAGCTTTCTTT
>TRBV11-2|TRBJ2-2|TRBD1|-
CASSSGTGNTGELFF
TGTGCCAGCAGCTCAGGGACAGGGAACACCGGGGAGCTGTTTTTT
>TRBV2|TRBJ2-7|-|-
CASSLGQNHYEQYF
TGTGCCAGCAGCCTCGGACAGAACCACTACGAGCAGTACTTC
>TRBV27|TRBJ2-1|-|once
CASSPMGGGLNEQFF
TGTGCCAGCAGCCCAATGGGCGGGGGCCTCAATGAGCAGTTCTTC
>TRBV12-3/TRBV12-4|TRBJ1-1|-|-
CASSPRRGGMTFF
TGTGCCAGCAGTCCCCGACGGGGGGGGATGACTTTCTTT
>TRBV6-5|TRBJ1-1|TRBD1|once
CASRLQGGNTEAFF
TGTGCCAGCAGGCTACAGGGGGGAAACACTGAAGCTTTCTTT
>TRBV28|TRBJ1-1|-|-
CASRQGRLYGTEAFF
TGTGCCAGCAGACAAGGGAGGTTGTACGGCACTGAAGCTTTCTTT